A single sample is the source of the 19 T cell receptor beta chains below, sequenced in a study of blood T cell repertoires in COVID-19. Profiled with immunoSEQ multiplex PCR; TCRdb holds only in-frame clones, not every one. The sample has about 45,000 clones, 70% to 90% seen once; the top ten hold about 6.1%. The sequenced sample was peripheral blood. These receptors all come from a human donor in a cohort sampled during active COVID-19.

The chain couples TRBV19 to TRBJ2-7; TRBD2 matches at 9 bases. This CDR3 has 16 amino acids. The germline V gene has CDR1 LNHDA and CDR2 SQIVND (reference sequence). V lost 3 bases to trimming and J lost 3 bases; unmatched junction nucleotides: 9. The DNA for the CDR3 is TGTGCCAGTAGTATCATAGCGGGAGTGATAGGCTACGAGCAGTACTTC. This translates into CASSIIAGVIGYEQYF.

This chain links TRBV9 with TRBJ2-4, with a tentative D call TRBD2 (5 bases). Germline V gives CDR1 SGDLS, CDR2 YYNGEE. The germline V and J ends were trimmed by 0 bases and 9 bases, with 10 bases remaining between them. The CDR3 runs to 13 residues. Here the CDR3 reads CASSVAVGGIQYF. DNA of the CDR3: TGTGCCAGCAGCGTAGCAGTAGGAGGCATTCAGTACTTC.

The chain links TRBV5-1 to TRBJ2-5; 10 bases line up with TRBD2. Germline V CDR1 and CDR2: SGHRS, YFSETQ. V trimming: 1 base; J trimming: 5 bases; junction bases outside the gene matches: 2. The CDR3 is 14 residues long. The CDR3 nucleotides are TGCGCCAGCAGCTTGACTAGCGGGATGGAGACCCAGTACTTC. Residues: CASSLTSGMETQYF.

The chain carries TRBV5-1 and TRBJ1-1; no definite D call. Germline V gene sequence: CDR1 SGHRS, CDR2 YFSETQ. With 0 bases removed from V and 0 bases from J, the gap between germline ends came to 12 bases. This CDR3 has 16 amino acids. CDR3 nucleotides: TGCGCCAGCAGCTTGGATATCACGGGGTTGAACACTGAAGCTTTCTTT. Translated: CASSLDITGLNTEAFF.

J is TRBJ2-7 and V is TRBV5-1; 11 nucleotides agree with TRBD2. Losses at the gene ends were 4 bases for V and 5 bases for J; bases not matched to a gene: 8. CDR1 SGHRS and CDR2 YFSETQ come from the germline V gene. The CDR3 runs to 15 residues. The CDR3 is CASSLKLAGEDEQYF. In DNA, the CDR3 is TGCGCCAGCAGCCTTAAACTAGCGGGAGAGGACGAGCAGTACTTC. Together with reference TRBV5-1 and TRBJ2-7, the CDR3 gives the full variable domain: KAGVTQTPRYLIKTRGQQVTLSCSPISGHRSVSWYQQTPGQGLQFLFEYFSETQRNKGNFPGRFSGRQFSNSRSEMNVSTLELGDSALYLCASSLKLAGEDEQYFGPGTRLTVT.

The chain has TRBV7-2 and TRBJ2-5; D unclear. CDR3 length: 11 amino acids. The ends were cut back, 6 bases at V and 5 bases at J, with 7 bases in the middle. Looked up from germline, CDR1 is SGHTA and CDR2 is FQGNSA. The CDR3 reads CASRQQETQYF. In DNA form, the CDR3 reads TGTGCCAGCAGACAGCAGGAGACCCAGTACTTC.

The gene calls are TRBV7-8 and TRBJ1-1; no firm D call. CDR3 length equals 12 residues. The germline gives CDR1 SGHVS, CDR2 FQNEAQ. V lost 4 bases and J lost 7, with 10 bases in between. CDR3 nucleotide sequence: TGTGCCAGCAGCTCTATATCGGTTGAAGCTTTCTTT. Translating gives CASSSISVEAFF.

A few counts support this clone. The CDR3 DNA reads as TGTGCCAGCAGCTTTTGGCCAAAGTACGAGCAGTACTTC. It yields the protein CASSFWPKYEQYF. The chain couples TRBV7-2 to TRBJ2-7; D uncertain. This CDR3 has 13 residues. Germline CDR1 and CDR2: SGHTA and FQGNSA. Trimming pared 3 bases from V and 4 bases from J, leaving 10 bases between.

The gene calls are TRBV4-3 and TRBJ1-1, with D perhaps TRBD1 (6 bases). This CDR3 has 17 amino acids. The ends were cut back, 0 bases at V and 1 base at J, with 15 bases in the middle. Germline V gives CDR1 LGHNA, CDR2 YSLEER. For the CDR3, the DNA is TGCGCCAGCAGCCAAGAAGTGACGGGCAGGGGGAACACTGAAGCTTTCTTT. It encodes CASSQEVTGRGNTEAFF.

The J gene is TRBJ1-5, the V gene TRBV5-8; D possibly corresponds to TRBD1 (5 bases). The germline gives CDR1 SGHTS, CDR2 YDEGEE. This CDR3 region has 15 residues. Trimming cost V 4 bases and J 2 bases, with 13 bases left between them. CDR3 residues: CASSPDTDGNQPQHF. CDR3 sequence (DNA): TGTGCCAGCAGCCCGGACACCGATGGCAATCAGCCCCAGCATTTT.

The chain has TRBV19 and TRBJ1-3; D perhaps matches TRBD1 (5 bases). In germline, CDR1 is LNHDA, CDR2 SQIVND (reference sequence). V was trimmed by 5 bases and J by 0 bases, leaving 8 bases between them. There are 14 residues in the CDR3. CDR3 DNA sequence: TGTGCCAGTAGTCAGGACACCTCTGGAAACACCATATATTTT. It is translated as CASSQDTSGNTIYF. The variable domain in full, with the rest retrieved from reference TRBV19 and TRBJ1-3, is DGGITQSPKYLFRKEGQNVTLSCEQNLNHDAMYWYRQDPGQGLRLIYYSQIVNDFQKGDIAEGYSVSREKKESFPLTVTSAQKNPTAFYLCASSQDTSGNTIYFGEGSWLTVV.

The chain recombines TRBV5-1 with TRBJ2-1; TRBD1 is a possible D gene (6 bases). V was cut by 2 bases and J by 7 bases, with 13 bases left in between. This CDR3 contains 14 residues. CDR1 and CDR2 (germline): SGHRS, YFSETQ. The DNA for the CDR3 is TGCGCCAGCAGCTTCGCACAGGGCCGAAATGAGCAGTTCTTC. As protein: CASSFAQGRNEQFF.

The chain uses TRBV27 and TRBJ2-1; 8 nucleotides align to TRBD2. In germline, CDR1 is MNHEY, CDR2 SMNVEV (reference sequence). V lost 6 bases, J lost 10 bases, and 11 bases stayed unmatched. The CDR3 is 14 amino acids. This CDR3 reads CASRRSGTFGEQFF. For the CDR3, the DNA is TGTGCCAGCAGACGTAGCGGGACCTTCGGAGAGCAGTTCTTC.

The genes are TRBV4-3 and TRBJ2-7, with D perhaps TRBD2 (5 bases). V shed 3 bases and J shed 2 bases, with 8 bases lying between them. The CDR3 loop spans 13 amino acids. Germline values: CDR1 LGHNA, CDR2 YSLEER. Here the CDR3 reads CASSQERAYEQYF. In DNA, the CDR3 is TGCGCCAGCAGCCAGGAGAGGGCCTACGAGCAGTACTTC.

The chain joins TRBV7-2 to TRBJ2-1, with 7 bases lining up with TRBD1. CDR1 is SGHTA and CDR2 is FQGNSA in the germline V gene. The CDR3 has 13 residues. Unmatched junction bases numbered 8, after V lost 1 base and J lost 14 bases. CDR3 sequence: CASSLEADRAEFF. The CDR3 DNA is TGTGCCAGCAGCTTAGAGGCCGACAGGGCCGAGTTCTTC.

The V call is TRBV6-5, the J call TRBJ1-2; the match to TRBD1 covers 10 bases. J was trimmed by 6 bases and V by 4 bases; bases with no gene match: 11. This CDR3 contains 16 residues. Germline CDR1 reads MNHEY; CDR2 reads SVGAGI. CDR3 nucleotides: TGTGCCAGCAGTTCCGATAGGGGACAGGGGAAAAATGGCTACACCTTC. This gives the protein CASSSDRGQGKNGYTF.

The chain uses TRBV6-5 and TRBJ2-7, with D tentatively TRBD1 (5 bases). This CDR3 has 13 amino acids. V was pared by 6 bases and J by 7 bases, with 16 bases between. Germline CDR1 and CDR2: MNHEY and SVGAGI. The CDR3 DNA is TGTGCCAGCAGATTGGATCCGAACAGGGAGCAGTACTTC. Protein: CASRLDPNREQYF.

This sequence joins TRBV6-1 and TRBJ2-3, with D maybe TRBD2 (6 bases). The CDR3 spans 15 residues. The V end lost 2 bases, the J end lost 2 bases, and 11 bases lay between the germline ends. Germline V gene sequence: CDR1 MNHNS, CDR2 SASEGT. The CDR3 is CASSESGRTTDTQYF. The CDR3 DNA reads as TGTGCCAGCAGTGAATCAGGGAGGACCACAGATACGCAGTATTTT.

The chain recombines TRBV20-1 with TRBJ1-1; 10 bases are a match to TRBD1. The CDR3 runs to 15 residues. The ends lost 3 bases at V and 7 bases at J; junction bases unmatched: 11. Germline values: CDR1 DFQATT, CDR2 SNEGSKA (reference sequence). CDR3 nucleotide sequence: TGCAGTGCTAGTTCCGGGACAGGGGATTTAGTTGAAGCTTTCTTT. It is translated as CSASSGTGDLVEAFF.